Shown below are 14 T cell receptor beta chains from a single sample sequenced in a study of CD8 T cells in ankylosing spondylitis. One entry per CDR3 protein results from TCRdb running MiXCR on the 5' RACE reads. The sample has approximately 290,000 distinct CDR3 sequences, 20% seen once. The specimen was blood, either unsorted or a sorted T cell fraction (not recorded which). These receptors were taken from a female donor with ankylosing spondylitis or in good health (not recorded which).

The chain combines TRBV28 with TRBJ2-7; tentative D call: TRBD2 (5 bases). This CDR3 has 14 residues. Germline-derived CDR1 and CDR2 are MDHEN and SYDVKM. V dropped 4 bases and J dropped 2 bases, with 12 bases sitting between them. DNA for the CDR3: TGTGCCAGCAGTTCTCCCGGGATGACCTACGAGCAGTACTTC. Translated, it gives CASSSPGMTYEQYF.

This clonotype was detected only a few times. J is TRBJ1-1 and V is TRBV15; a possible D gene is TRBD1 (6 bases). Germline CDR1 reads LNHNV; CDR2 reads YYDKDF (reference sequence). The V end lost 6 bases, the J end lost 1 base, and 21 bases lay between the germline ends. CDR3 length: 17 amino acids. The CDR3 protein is CATRPRWEQGPNTEAFF. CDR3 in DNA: TGTGCCACCAGACCTAGATGGGAGCAGGGGCCGAACACTGAAGCTTTCTTT.

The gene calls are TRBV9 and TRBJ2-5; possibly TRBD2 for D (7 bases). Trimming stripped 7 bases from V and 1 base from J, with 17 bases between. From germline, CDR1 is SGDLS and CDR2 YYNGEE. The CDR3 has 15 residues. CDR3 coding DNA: TGTGCCAGCGGGCTCCGAGGGGGGGCCCAAGAGACCCAGTACTTC. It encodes CASGLRGGAQETQYF.

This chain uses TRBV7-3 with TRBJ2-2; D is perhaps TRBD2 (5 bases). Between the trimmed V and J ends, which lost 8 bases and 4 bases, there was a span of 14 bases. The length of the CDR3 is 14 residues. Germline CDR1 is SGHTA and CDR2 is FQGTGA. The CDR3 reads CASGEDLGTGELFF. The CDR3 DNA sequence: TGTGCCAGCGGAGAGGACTTGGGCACCGGGGAGCTGTTTTTT.

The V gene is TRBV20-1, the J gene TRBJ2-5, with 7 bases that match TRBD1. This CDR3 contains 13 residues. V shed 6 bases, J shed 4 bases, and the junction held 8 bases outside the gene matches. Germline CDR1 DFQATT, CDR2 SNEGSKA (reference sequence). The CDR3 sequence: CSAPSAGGETQYF. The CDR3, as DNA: TGCAGTGCCCCTAGTGCAGGGGGAGAGACCCAGTACTTC.

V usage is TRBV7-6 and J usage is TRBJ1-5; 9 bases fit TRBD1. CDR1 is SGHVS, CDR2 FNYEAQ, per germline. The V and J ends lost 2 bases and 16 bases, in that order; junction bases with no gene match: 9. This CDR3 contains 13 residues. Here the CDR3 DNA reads TGTGCCAGCAGCTTATCCACAGGGGGCTCCTTCCATTTT. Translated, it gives CASSLSTGGSFHF.

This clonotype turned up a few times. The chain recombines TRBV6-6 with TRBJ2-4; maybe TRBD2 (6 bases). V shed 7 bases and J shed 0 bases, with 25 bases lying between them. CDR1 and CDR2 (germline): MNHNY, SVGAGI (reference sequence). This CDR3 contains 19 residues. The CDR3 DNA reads TGTGCCAGCACCAAAATCCTGGGGGGAGGCCCTTTAGCCAAAAACATTCAGTACTTC. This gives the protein CASTKILGGGPLAKNIQYF.

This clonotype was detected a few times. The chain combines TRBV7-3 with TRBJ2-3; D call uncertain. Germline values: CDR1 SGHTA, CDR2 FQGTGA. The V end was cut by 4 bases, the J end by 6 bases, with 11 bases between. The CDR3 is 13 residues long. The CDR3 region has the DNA TGTGCCAGCAGCTCCCGCCTGGGGGATACGCAGTATTTT. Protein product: CASSSRLGDTQYF.

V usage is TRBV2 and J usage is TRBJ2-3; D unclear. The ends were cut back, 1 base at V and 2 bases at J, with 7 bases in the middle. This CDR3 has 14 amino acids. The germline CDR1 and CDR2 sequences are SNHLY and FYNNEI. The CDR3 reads CASSEGGFTDTQYF. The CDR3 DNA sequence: TGTGCCAGCAGTGAAGGGGGTTTCACAGATACGCAGTATTTT.

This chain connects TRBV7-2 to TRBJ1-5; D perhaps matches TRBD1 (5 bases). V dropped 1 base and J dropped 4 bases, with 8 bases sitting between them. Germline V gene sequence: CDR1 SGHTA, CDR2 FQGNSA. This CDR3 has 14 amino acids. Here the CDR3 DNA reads TGTGCCAGCAGCTTAGGAGGGGAGAATCAGCCCCAGCATTTT. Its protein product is CASSLGGENQPQHF.

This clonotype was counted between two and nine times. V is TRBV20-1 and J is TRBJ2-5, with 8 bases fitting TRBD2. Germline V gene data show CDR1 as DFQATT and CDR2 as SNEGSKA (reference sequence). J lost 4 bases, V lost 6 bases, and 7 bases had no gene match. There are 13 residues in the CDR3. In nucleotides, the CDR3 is TGCAGTGCCGCCGGGGGGGATGGAGAGACCCAGTACTTC. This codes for CSAAGGDGETQYF.

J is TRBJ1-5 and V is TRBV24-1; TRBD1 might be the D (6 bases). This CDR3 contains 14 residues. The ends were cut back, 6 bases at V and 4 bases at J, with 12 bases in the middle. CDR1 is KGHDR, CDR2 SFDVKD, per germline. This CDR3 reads CATSKGGQNQPQHF. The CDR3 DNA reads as TGTGCCACCAGTAAAGGGGGTCAAAATCAGCCCCAGCATTTT.

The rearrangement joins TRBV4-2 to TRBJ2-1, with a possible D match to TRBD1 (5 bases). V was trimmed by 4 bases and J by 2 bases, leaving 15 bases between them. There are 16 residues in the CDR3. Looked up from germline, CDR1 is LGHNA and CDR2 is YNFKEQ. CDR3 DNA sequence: TGTGCCAGCAGCCCACTTGGGGCGAGCACCTACAATGAGCAGTTCTTC. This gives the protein CASSPLGASTYNEQFF.

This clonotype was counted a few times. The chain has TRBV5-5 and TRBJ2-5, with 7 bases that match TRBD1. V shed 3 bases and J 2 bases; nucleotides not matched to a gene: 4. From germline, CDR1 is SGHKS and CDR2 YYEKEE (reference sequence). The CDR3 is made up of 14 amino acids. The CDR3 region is CASSSIQGQETQYF. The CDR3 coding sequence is TGTGCCAGCAGCTCAATACAGGGGCAAGAGACCCAGTACTTC.